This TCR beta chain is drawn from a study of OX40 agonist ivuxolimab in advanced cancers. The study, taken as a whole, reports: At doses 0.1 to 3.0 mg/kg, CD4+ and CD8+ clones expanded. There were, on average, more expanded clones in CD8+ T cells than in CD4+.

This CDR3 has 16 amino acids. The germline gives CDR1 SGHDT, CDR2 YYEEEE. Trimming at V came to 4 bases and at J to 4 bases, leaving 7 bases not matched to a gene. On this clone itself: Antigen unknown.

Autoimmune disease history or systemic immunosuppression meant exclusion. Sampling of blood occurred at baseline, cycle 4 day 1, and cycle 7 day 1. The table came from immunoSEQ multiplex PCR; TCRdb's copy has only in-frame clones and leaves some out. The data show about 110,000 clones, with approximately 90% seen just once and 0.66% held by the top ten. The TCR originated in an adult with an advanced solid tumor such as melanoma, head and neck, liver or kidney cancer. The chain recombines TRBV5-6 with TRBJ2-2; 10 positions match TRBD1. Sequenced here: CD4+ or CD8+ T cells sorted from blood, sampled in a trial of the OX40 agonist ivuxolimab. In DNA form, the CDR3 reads TGTGCCAGCAGCCAGGACAGGGGGACAATCACCGGGGAGCTGTTTTTT. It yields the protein CASSQDRGTITGELFF.